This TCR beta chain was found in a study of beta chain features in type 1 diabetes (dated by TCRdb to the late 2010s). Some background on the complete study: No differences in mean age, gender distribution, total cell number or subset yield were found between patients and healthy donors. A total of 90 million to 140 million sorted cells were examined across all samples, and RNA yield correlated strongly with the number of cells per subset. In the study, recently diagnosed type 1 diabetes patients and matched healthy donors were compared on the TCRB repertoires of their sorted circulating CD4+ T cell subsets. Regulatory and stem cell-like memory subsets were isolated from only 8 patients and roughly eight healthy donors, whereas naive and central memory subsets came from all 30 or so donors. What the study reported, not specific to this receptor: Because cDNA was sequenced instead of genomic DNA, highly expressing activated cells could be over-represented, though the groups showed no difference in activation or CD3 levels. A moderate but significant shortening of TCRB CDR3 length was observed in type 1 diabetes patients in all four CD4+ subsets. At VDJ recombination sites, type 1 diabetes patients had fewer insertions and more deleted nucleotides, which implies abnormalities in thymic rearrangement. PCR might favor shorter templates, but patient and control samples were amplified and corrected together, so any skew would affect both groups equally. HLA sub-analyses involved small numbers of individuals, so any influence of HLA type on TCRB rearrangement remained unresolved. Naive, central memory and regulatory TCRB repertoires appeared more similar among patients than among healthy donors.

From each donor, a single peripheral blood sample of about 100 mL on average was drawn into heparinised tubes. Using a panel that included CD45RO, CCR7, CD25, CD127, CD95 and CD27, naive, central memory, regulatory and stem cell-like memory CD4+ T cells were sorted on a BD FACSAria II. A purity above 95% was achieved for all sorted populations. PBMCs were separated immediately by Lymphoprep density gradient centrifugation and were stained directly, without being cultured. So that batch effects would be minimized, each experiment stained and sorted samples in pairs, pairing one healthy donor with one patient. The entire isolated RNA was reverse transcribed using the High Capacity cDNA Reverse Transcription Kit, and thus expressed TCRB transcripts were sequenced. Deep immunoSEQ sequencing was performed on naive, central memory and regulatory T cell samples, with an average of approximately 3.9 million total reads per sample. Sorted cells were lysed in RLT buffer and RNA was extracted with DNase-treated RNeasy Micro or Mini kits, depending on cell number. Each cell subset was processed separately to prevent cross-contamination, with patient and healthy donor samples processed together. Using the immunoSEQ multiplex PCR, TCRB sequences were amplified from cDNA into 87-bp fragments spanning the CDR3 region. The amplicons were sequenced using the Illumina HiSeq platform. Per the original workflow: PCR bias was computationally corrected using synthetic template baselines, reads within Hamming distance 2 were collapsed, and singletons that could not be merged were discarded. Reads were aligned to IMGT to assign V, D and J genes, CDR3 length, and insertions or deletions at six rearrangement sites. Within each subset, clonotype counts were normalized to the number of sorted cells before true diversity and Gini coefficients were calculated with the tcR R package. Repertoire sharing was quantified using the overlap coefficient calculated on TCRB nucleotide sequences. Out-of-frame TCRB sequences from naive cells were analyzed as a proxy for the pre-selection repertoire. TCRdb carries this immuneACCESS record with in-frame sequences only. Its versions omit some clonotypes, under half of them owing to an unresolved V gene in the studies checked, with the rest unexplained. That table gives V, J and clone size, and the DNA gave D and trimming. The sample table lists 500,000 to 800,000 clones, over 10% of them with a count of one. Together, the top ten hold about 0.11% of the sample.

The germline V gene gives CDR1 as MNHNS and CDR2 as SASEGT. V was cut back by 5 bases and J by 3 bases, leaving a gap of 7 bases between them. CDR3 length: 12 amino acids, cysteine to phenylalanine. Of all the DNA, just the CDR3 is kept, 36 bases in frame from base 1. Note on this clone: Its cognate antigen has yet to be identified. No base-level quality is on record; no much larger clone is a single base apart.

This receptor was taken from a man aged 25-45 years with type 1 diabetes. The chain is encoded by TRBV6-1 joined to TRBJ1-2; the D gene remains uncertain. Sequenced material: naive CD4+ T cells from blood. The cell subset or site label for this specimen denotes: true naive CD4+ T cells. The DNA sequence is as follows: TGTGCCAGCAGTTCTCAGGACTATGGCTACACCTTC. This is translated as CASSSQDYGYTF.